Below, 23 T cell receptor beta chains from the same sample are listed, as sequenced in a study of blood T cell repertoires in COVID-19. Assay used: immunoSEQ multiplex PCR; TCRdb lists only in-frame clones, some missing. The table includes around 130,000 clones, around 83% detected once. Sequenced input: PBMCs or T cells enriched from blood (not recorded which). The source is a man younger than 40 who had recovered from COVID-19.

The gene calls are TRBV10-3 and TRBJ2-3; TRBD2 matches 8 bases. The CDR3 covers 14 residues. V gave up 7 bases and J gave up 1 base; unmatched junction bases: 4. Germline V CDR1 and CDR2: ENHRY, SYGVKD. The CDR3 loop is CAITVAGRTDTQYF. In nucleotides, the CDR3 is TGTGCCATCACCGTAGCGGGACGCACAGATACGCAGTATTTT.

The chain recombines TRBV29-1 with TRBJ2-5; TRBD2 aligns across 9 bases. Germline V CDR1 and CDR2: SQVTM, ANQGSEA. The junction had 14 bases not matched to a gene; V was cut back by 7 bases and J by 5 bases. The CDR3 length is 15 residues. CDR3 protein: CSAHSGGGREETQYF. The CDR3 DNA is TGCAGCGCCCACTCGGGGGGCGGGAGGGAGGAGACCCAGTACTTC.

The V call is TRBV2, the J call TRBJ1-1, with D perhaps matching TRBD1 (6 bases). V was shortened by 9 bases and J by 0 bases, with 8 bases between the two germline ends. CDR1 is SNHLY, CDR2 FYNNEI, per germline. This CDR3 has 12 residues. The CDR3, as DNA: TGTGCCAGGGGACATTTGAACACTGAAGCTTTCTTT. Residues: CARGHLNTEAFF.

This chain uses TRBV5-1 with TRBJ2-7; D uncertain. Per the germline V gene, CDR1 is SGHRS and CDR2 is YFSETQ. The CDR3 extends over 15 amino acids. V dropped 1 base and J dropped 3 bases, with 14 bases sitting between them. The CDR3 reads CASSLSSDRNYEQYF. The CDR3, as DNA: TGCGCCAGCAGCTTGTCGAGCGACCGAAACTACGAGCAGTACTTC.

This clone was counted a single time. The chain uses TRBV5-1 and TRBJ1-1; D is unclear. The germline CDR1 and CDR2 sequences are SGHRS and YFSETQ. The CDR3 sequence is 13 residues long. V lost 0 bases and J 7 bases, leaving 10 bases between the germline ends. The CDR3 is CASSLDGRYEAFF. CDR3 DNA sequence: TGCGCCAGCAGCTTGGATGGCAGATATGAAGCTTTCTTT.

The rearrangement joins TRBV19 to TRBJ2-7; the match to TRBD2 covers 11 bases. With V trimmed by 8 bases and J by 6 bases, 12 bases remained unmatched. Germline CDR1 is LNHDA and CDR2 is SQIVND (reference sequence). The CDR3 is 15 amino acids. The CDR3 loop reads CASFSSRGTSGEQYF. CDR3 nucleotide sequence: TGTGCCAGTTTCTCCTCTAGAGGGACTAGCGGCGAGCAGTACTTC. The complete variable domain, with remaining parts taken from reference TRBV19 and TRBJ2-7, reads DGGITQSPKYLFRKEGQNVTLSCEQNLNHDAMYWYRQDPGQGLRLIYYSQIVNDFQKGDIAEGYSVSREKKESFPLTVTSAQKNPTAFYLCASFSSRGTSGEQYFGPGTRLTVT.

The chain links TRBV6-5 to TRBJ2-1, with D maybe TRBD2 (6 bases). The CDR3 consists of 13 residues. The V gene's germline CDR1 is MNHEY and CDR2 SVGAGI. V lost 11 bases to trimming and J lost 0 bases, with 11 bases between them. The CDR3: CACDGSSYNEQFF. The CDR3 nucleotides read TGTGCCTGCGACGGGAGCTCCTACAATGAGCAGTTCTTC.

V is TRBV18 and J is TRBJ2-7, with 12 bases lining up with TRBD1. Trimming at V came to 3 bases and at J to 6 bases, leaving 6 bases not matched to a gene. This CDR3 is 15 amino acids long. CDR1 and CDR2 (germline): KGHSH, LQKENI. The CDR3 region has the DNA TGTGCCAGCTCACCTGGGACAGGGGGCGAGGGCGAGCAGTACTTC. It specifies CASSPGTGGEGEQYF.

The chain recombines TRBV29-1 with TRBJ2-1; 8 bases are shared with TRBD2. The CDR3 spans 13 residues. Germline V gene data show CDR1 as SQVTM and CDR2 as ANQGSEA. V shed 3 bases, J shed 9 bases, and the junction held 7 bases outside the gene matches. The CDR3 DNA is TGCAGCGTTGATCCGGGGGGGCCGGTTGAGCAGTTCTTC. It encodes CSVDPGGPVEQFF.

The V call is TRBV27, the J call TRBJ2-1, with D tentatively TRBD1 (9 bases). V gave up 6 bases and J gave up 16 bases, with 22 bases separating them. Germline V gene sequence: CDR1 MNHEY, CDR2 SMNVEV (reference sequence). This CDR3 contains 13 residues. CDR3 residues: CASSRGGQGNPFF. The DNA of the CDR3 is TGTGCCAGCAGCCGGGGGGGACAGGGTAACCCATTCTTC.

V gene TRBV5-4 combines with J gene TRBJ2-7; D is possibly TRBD1 (6 bases). Trimming left V 5 bases short and J 1 base short, with 13 bases between. The CDR3 is made up of 14 amino acids. Germline CDR1 and CDR2: SGHNT and YYREEE (reference sequence). Written as DNA, the CDR3 is TGTGCCAGCAGGACGGCAGGGGCGTCCTACGAGCAGTACTTC. Protein sequence: CASRTAGASYEQYF.

This chain links TRBV11-3 with TRBJ1-1, with TRBD1 matching 9 bases. The V gene's germline CDR1 is SGHNT and CDR2 YENEEA. Germline trimming cut 1 base from V and 2 bases from J; bases unmatched to any gene: 2. This CDR3 has 15 amino acids. The CDR3 here is CASSLGGQGNTEAFF. CDR3 DNA: TGTGCCAGCAGCTTAGGGGGACAGGGAAACACTGAAGCTTTCTTT.

The rearrangement joins TRBV2 to TRBJ1-4; possible D gene TRBD1, 5 bases. Germline CDR1 and CDR2: SNHLY and FYNNEI. The length of the CDR3 is 14 residues. Between the trimmed V and J ends, which lost 4 bases and 7 bases, there was a span of 13 bases. CDR3 sequence reads: CASSVAREREKLFF. The CDR3 DNA is TGTGCCAGCAGTGTAGCCAGGGAACGTGAAAAACTGTTTTTT.

With respect to this clone: The identical CDR3 is also encoded by other nucleotide sequences in the sample. The V call is TRBV6-1, the J call TRBJ1-2, with 9 bases matching TRBD1. CDR3 length: 14 residues. The germline V gene encodes CDR1 MNHNS and CDR2 SASEGT. The V gene end was trimmed by 3 bases and the J gene end by 4 bases; junction bases not matched to a gene: 3. The CDR3 protein is CASSDGTGLYGYTF. CDR3 coding DNA: TGTGCCAGCAGTGACGGGACAGGGCTCTATGGCTACACCTTC.

The DNA of the CDR3 is TGCAGTGCTAGTTCAGGGTACGGTGGCTACACCTTC. This translates into CSASSGYGGYTF. This chain connects TRBV20-1 to TRBJ1-2, with a possible D match to TRBD1 (5 bases). The ends were cut back, 3 bases at V and 7 bases at J, with 12 bases in the middle. The germline gives CDR1 DFQATT, CDR2 SNEGSKA (reference sequence). CDR3 length: 12 residues.

The chain has TRBV7-2 and TRBJ1-3, with TRBD1 matching 9 bases. Trimming cost V 1 base and J 0 bases; bases outside gene matches: 4. Per the germline V gene, CDR1 is SGHTA and CDR2 is FQGNSA. This CDR3 contains 17 residues. DNA for the CDR3: TGTGCCAGCAGCTTAGGCGGACAGGGGATCTCTGGAAACACCATATATTTT. This codes for CASSLGGQGISGNTIYF.

CDR3 protein: CSASRPIDRGSEKLFF. CDR3 DNA: TGCAGTGCCAGTCGGCCCATAGACAGGGGAAGCGAAAAACTGTTTTTT. The chain links TRBV20-1 to TRBJ1-4; 8 bases agree with TRBD1. The CDR3 runs to 16 residues. Germline V gene data show CDR1 as DFQATT and CDR2 as SNEGSKA (reference sequence). J was trimmed by 8 bases and V by 6 bases; bases with no gene match: 17.

The chain couples TRBV5-8 to TRBJ1-1, with 10 bases identical to TRBD1. CDR3 length: 14 amino acids. The germline V gene has CDR1 SGHTS and CDR2 YDEGEE. The V and J ends lost 0 bases and 5 bases, in that order; junction bases with no gene match: 1. The CDR3 DNA sequence: TGTGCCAGCAGCTTGGGACAGGGGGCAACTGAAGCTTTCTTT. Encoded protein: CASSLGQGATEAFF.

CDR3: CASSPDIASGLYSGANVLTF. CDR3 bases: TGTGCCAGTAGCCCTGATATAGCTAGCGGGCTCTACTCTGGGGCCAACGTCCTGACTTTC. This chain connects TRBV19 to TRBJ2-6; 8 positions match TRBD2. Unmatched junction bases numbered 16, after V lost 6 bases and J lost 0 bases. Germline CDR1 is LNHDA and CDR2 is SQIVND (reference sequence). This CDR3 region has 20 residues.

The V call is TRBV2, the J call TRBJ1-5; maybe TRBD1 (5 bases). There are 17 residues in the CDR3. The germline V gene has CDR1 SNHLY and CDR2 FYNNEI. Trimming pared 7 bases from V and 1 base from J, leaving 20 bases between. CDR3 DNA sequence: TGTGCCAGCACCAAAAGTGGGGGGGGTAGCAGCAATCAGCCCCAGCATTTT. Encoded protein: CASTKSGGGSSNQPQHF.

V and J are TRBV7-9 and TRBJ2-7, with 8 bases fitting TRBD1. This CDR3 is built from 13 residues. V lost 5 bases to trimming and J lost 3 bases; unmatched junction nucleotides: 3. CDR1 and CDR2 (germline): SEHNR, FQNEAQ (reference sequence). The CDR3 is CASSGQGRYEQYF. DNA for the CDR3: TGTGCCAGCAGCGGACAGGGTCGCTACGAGCAGTACTTC. The complete variable domain, with remaining parts taken from reference TRBV7-9 and TRBJ2-7, reads DTGVSQNPRHKITKRGQNVTFRCDPISEHNRLYWYRQTLGQGPEFLTYFQNEAQLEKSRLLSDRFSAERPKGSFSTLEIQRTEQGDSAMYLCASSGQGRYEQYFGPGTRLTVT.

The gene calls are TRBV18 and TRBJ1-1, with D maybe TRBD1 (5 bases). The CDR3 runs to 13 residues. Germline CDR1 and CDR2: KGHSH and LQKENI. V was shortened by 3 bases and J by 4 bases, with 9 bases between the two germline ends. The CDR3 sequence: CASSPQGSTEAFF. CDR3 sequence (DNA): TGTGCCAGCTCACCTCAGGGAAGCACTGAAGCTTTCTTT.

About this clone: This sample also contains other DNA sequences that code for the same CDR3. The J gene is TRBJ1-5, the V gene TRBV2; possible D gene TRBD1, 5 bases. V dropped 4 bases and J dropped 4 bases, with 11 bases sitting between them. Germline CDR1 SNHLY, CDR2 FYNNEI. CDR3 length equals 14 residues. CDR3 nucleotides: TGTGCCAGCAGTGCGGGCCAGGGAAATCAGCCCCAGCATTTT. Its protein product is CASSAGQGNQPQHF.